This T cell receptor (beta chain) was observed in a study of blood T cells in healthy people across ages. With a J-beta primer mix and a sample-barcoded 5' primer, a second PCR ran 7 to 11 cycles. Each CDR3 protein gets one entry after TCRdb re-called the 5' RACE reads with MiXCR. The sample holds 550,000 to 750,000 distinct CDR3 sequences, under 25% seen once. Germline V gene lookup returns CDR1 MNHNS and CDR2 SASEGT. The CDR3 spans 15 residues. V shed 9 bases and J 2 bases; nucleotides not matched to a gene: 8. The sample was blood. This clonotype was sampled from a man aged 70-80 years in good health. The V gene is TRBV6-1, the J gene TRBJ2-3; 10 bases map to TRBD2. CDR3 amino acids: CASLASGGDTDTQYF. The DNA of the CDR3 is TGTGCCAGTCTAGCTAGCGGGGGAGACACAGATACGCAGTATTTT.